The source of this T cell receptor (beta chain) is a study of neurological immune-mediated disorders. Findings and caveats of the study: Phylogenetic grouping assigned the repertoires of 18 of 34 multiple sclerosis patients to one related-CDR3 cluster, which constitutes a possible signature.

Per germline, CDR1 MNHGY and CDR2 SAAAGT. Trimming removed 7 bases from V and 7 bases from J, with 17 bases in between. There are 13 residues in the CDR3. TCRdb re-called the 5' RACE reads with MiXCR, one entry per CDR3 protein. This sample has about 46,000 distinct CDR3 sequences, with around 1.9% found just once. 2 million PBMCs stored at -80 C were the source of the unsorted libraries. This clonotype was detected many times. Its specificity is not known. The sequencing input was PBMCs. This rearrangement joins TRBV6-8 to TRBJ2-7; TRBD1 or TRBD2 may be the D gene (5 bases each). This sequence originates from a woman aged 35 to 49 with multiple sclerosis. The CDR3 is CASIGHGGPEQYF. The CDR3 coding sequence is TGTGCCAGCATCGGACATGGGGGTCCTGAGCAGTACTTC.